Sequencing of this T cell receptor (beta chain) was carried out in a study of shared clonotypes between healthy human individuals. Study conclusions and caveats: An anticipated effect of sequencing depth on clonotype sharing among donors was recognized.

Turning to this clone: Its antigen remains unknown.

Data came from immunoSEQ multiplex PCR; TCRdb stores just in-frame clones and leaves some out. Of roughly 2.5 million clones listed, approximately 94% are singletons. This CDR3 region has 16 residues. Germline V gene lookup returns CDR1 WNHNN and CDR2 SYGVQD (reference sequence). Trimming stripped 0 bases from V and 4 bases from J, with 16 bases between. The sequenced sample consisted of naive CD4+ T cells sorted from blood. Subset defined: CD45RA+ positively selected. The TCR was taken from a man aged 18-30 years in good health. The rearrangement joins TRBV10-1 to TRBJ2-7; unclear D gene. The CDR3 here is CASSESAKSSEYEQYF. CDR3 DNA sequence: TGCGCCAGCAGTGAGTCTGCCAAATCGTCGGAGTACGAGCAGTACTTC.